This T cell receptor beta chain was found in a study of cytomegalovirus exposure and HLA in healthy donors. Study findings and constraints: The dataset shows that most TCR sequences were rare, while some public TCRs occurred in many donors.

Data came from immunoSEQ multiplex PCR; TCRdb stores just in-frame clones and leaves some out. The sample contains about 54,000 clones, approximately 89% of which appear only once. The CDR3 contains 14 residues. Trimming pared 0 bases from V and 3 bases from J, leaving 9 bases between. CDR1 is SGHRS and CDR2 is YFSETQ in the germline V gene. A word on this clone: The antigen is undetermined. The same CDR3 also results from other DNA sequences found in this sample.

The rearrangement joins TRBV5-1 to TRBJ1-1; D possibly corresponds to TRBD1 (5 bases). The source is a woman between 18 and 29 years old in good health and CMV-seropositive. Sequencing was performed on PBMCs. CDR3 DNA sequence: TGCGCCAGCAGCTTGGGTGGGGGGGACACTGAAGCTTTCTTT. This sequence encodes CASSLGGGDTEAFF. Full variable domain (remainder filled in from reference TRBV5-1 and TRBJ1-1): KAGVTQTPRYLIKTRGQQVTLSCSPISGHRSVSWYQQTPGQGLQFLFEYFSETQRNKGNFPGRFSGRQFSNSRSEMNVSTLELGDSALYLCASSLGGGDTEAFFGQGTRLTVV.